Presented here are 8 T cell receptor beta chains from one specimen sequenced in a study of blood T cell repertoires in COVID-19. The assay was immunoSEQ multiplex PCR, and TCRdb's table has in-frame clones only and misses some. The sample consists of 140,000 or so clones, about four fifths of them appearing once. Sequences were obtained from PBMCs or T cells enriched from blood (not recorded which). These receptors originate from a woman aged 45-65 years with acute COVID-19.

The rearrangement uses TRBV5-1 and TRBJ2-5; TRBD2 matches 8 bases. Germline CDR1 reads SGHRS; CDR2 reads YFSETQ. The V gene end was trimmed by 3 bases and the J gene end by 2 bases; junction bases not matched to a gene: 9. The CDR3 totals 16 residues. The CDR3 sequence is CASSSPFPGGQETQYF. DNA for the CDR3: TGCGCCAGCAGCTCCCCTTTTCCGGGAGGGCAAGAGACCCAGTACTTC.

The chain carries TRBV5-1 and TRBJ2-1, with no clear D. Germline lookup yields CDR1 SGHRS and CDR2 YFSETQ. Trimming cost V 3 bases and J 2 bases, with 12 bases left between them. This CDR3 has 15 residues. The CDR3 DNA sequence: TGCGCCAGCAGCTCGCTAGAGCCAACCTACAATGAGCAGTTCTTC. Translated: CASSSLEPTYNEQFF.

The chain employs TRBV27 and TRBJ2-3; 15 nucleotides match TRBD2. Germline V CDR1 and CDR2: MNHEY, SMNVEV (reference sequence). CDR3 length equals 16 residues. V was pared by 4 bases and J by 3 bases, with 2 bases of the junction left unmatched. In DNA form, the CDR3 reads TGTGCCAGCAGTTCAGGACTAGCGGGAGGGACAGATACGCAGTATTTT. Translation gives CASSSGLAGGTDTQYF.

On this clone: This sample includes further DNA sequences coding for the same CDR3. CDR3 amino acids: CASSIRGEQPQHF. The DNA for the CDR3 is TGTGCCAGTAGTATTCGCGGGGAACAGCCCCAGCATTTT. The chain joins TRBV19 to TRBJ1-5, with D unresolved. The CDR3 contains 13 residues. The germline gives CDR1 LNHDA, CDR2 SQIVND (reference sequence). The ends were cut back, 3 bases at V and 7 bases at J, with 10 bases in the middle.

CDR3 nucleotides: TGTGCCACCAGCCGAGGGGGGGGACCCACAGATACGCAGTATTTT. Translating gives CATSRGGGPTDTQYF. The genes are TRBV15 and TRBJ2-3; tentative D call: TRBD2 (7 bases). The CDR3 has 15 amino acids. V was cut by 5 bases and J by 2 bases, with 14 bases left in between. Per germline, CDR1 LNHNV and CDR2 YYDKDF (reference sequence).

This chain links TRBV7-9 with TRBJ2-1, with unresolved D. Trimming removed 3 bases at V and 4 bases at J, with 19 bases between. The CDR3 is 17 amino acids. Germline V gene sequence: CDR1 SEHNR, CDR2 FQNEAQ (reference sequence). The CDR3 sequence: CASSFWQVNLPYNEQFF. DNA for the CDR3: TGTGCCAGCAGCTTTTGGCAGGTCAATCTGCCTTACAATGAGCAGTTCTTC.

The V gene is TRBV6-2 or TRBV6-3, the J gene TRBJ2-4; a weak D match, TRBD2 (6 bases). V was pared by 3 bases and J by 5 bases, with 29 bases between. CDR3 size: 20 residues. Germline-derived CDR1 and CDR2 are MNHEY and SVGEGT. CDR3 sequence reads: CASSYGALTSLRRGENIQYF. DNA for the CDR3: TGTGCCAGCAGTTATGGGGCTCTAACTAGTTTGAGGCGGGGCGAAAACATTCAGTACTTC.

The CDR3 DNA reads TGCGCCAGCAGCAACGACAGGGGGAGCTCCTACGAGCAGTACTTC. Protein product: CASSNDRGSSYEQYF. This chain uses TRBV5-1 with TRBJ2-7; 9 nucleotides match TRBD1. Germline CDR1 and CDR2: SGHRS and YFSETQ. With V trimmed by 4 bases and J by 0 bases, 5 bases remained unmatched. The CDR3 extends over 15 amino acids.